Listed here is a single T cell receptor beta chain. Treatment in this sample: preoperative locoregional IRX-2 cytokine immunotherapy. Samples came from a phase Ib trial of preoperative locoregional IRX-2 cytokine immunotherapy. Using immunoSEQ multiplex PCR, the repertoire was profiled, and TCRdb retains in-frame clones only, with some absent. The sample contains some 13,000 clones, under 95% of which appear only once. This sample is drawn from a study of preoperative IRX-2 immunotherapy in early breast cancer. This TCR was sampled from a human donor with breast cancer. This specimen was collected from a patient treated with IRX-2 immunotherapy.

DNA for the CDR3: TGTGCCAGCAGCTGGACAGCCAGGAACACTGAAGCTTTCTTT. Translating it yields CASSWTARNTEAFF. J is TRBJ1-1 and V is TRBV7-2; a possible D gene is TRBD1 (6 bases). The CDR3 runs to 14 residues. Trimming took off 4 bases at V and 1 base at J, with 10 bases between the two ends. CDR1 and CDR2 (germline): SGHTA, FQGNSA.